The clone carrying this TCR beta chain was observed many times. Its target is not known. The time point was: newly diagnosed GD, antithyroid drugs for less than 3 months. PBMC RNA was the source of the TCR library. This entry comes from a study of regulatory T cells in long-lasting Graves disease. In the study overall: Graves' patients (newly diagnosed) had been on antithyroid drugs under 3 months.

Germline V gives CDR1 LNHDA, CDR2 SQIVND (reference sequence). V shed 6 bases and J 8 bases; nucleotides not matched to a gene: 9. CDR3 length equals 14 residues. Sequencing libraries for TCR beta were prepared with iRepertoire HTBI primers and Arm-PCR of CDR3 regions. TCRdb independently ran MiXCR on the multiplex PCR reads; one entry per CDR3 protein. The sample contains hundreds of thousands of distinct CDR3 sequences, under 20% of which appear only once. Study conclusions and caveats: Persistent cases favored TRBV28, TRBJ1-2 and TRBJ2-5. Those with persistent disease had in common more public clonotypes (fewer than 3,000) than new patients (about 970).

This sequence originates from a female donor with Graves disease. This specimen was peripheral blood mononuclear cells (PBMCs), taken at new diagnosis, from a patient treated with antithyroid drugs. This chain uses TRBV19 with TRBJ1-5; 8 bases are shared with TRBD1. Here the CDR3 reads CASRSGGRRKPQHF. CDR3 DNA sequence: TGTGCCAGTAGATCAGGGGGCCGTCGGAAGCCCCAGCATTTT.